This T cell receptor (beta chain) emerged from a study of regulatory dendritic cells for organ transplantation. Study-level background: Monocytes received vitamin D3 on days 0 and 4, IL-10 on day 4.

Sorted subsets were CFSE-labeled and cultured approximately 5 days with allogeneic dendritic cells. Repertoires were generated with immunoSEQ multiplex PCR, while TCRdb's copy carries only in-frame clones and drops some. The sample gives under 15,000 clones, just under 75% of which show up once; approximately 0.63% is in the top ten. Notes on this clone: Antigen specificity is unknown.

This receptor was obtained from a human donor in good health. Sequencing was performed on naive CD4+ T cells from blood cultured with regulatory dendritic cells. Subset noted: CD45RA+ naive T cells.

In DNA form, the CDR3 reads TGTGCCAGCAGCTTAGCGCGGGGGGCGCATGGCTACACCTTC. It yields the protein CASSLARGAHGYTF. The chain employs TRBV11-3 and TRBJ1-2, with D possibly matching TRBD1 (6 bases). This CDR3 has 14 residues. V lost 1 base to trimming and J lost 6 bases, with 12 bases between them. The germline V gene encodes CDR1 SGHNT and CDR2 YENEEA.